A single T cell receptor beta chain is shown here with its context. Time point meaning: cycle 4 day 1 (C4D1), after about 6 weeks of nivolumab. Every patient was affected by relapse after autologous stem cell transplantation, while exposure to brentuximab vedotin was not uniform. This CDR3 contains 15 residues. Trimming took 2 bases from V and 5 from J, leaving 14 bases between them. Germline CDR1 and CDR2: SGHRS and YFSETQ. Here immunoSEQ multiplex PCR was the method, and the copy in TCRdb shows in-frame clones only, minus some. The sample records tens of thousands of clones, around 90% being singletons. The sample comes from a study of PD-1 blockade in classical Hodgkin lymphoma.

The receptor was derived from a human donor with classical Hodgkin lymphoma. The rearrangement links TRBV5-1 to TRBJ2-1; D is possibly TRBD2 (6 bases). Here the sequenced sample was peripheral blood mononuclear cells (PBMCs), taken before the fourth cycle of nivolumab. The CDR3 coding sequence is TGCGCCAGCAGCTTCCGGGGGTCAGCGGACAATGAGCAGTTCTTC. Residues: CASSFRGSADNEQFF.